Listed below are T cell receptor beta chains from one sample, sequenced in a study of CD4+ T cells in melanoma. Some clones are missing from TCRdb's copy, which holds only in-frame ones; the method was immunoSEQ multiplex PCR. The sample has about 10,000 clones; about 60% are singletons. The sequencing sample was made of cells from a culture (not recorded whether cultured in vitro). These receptors were collected from a human donor with melanoma. Both conserved end residues are part of each CDR3. The D gene is left open where the match is weak. The size field is filled for only some rows; it gives once, few, many or a size class.

>.|TRBJ2-3|TRBV20-1|.
TGCAGTGCCCCGATCACAGATACGCAGTATTTT
CSAPITDTQYF
>few|TRBJ1-2|TRBV18|.
TGTGCCAGCTCACCAAACGGGTTTGCCTATGGCTACACCTTC
CASSPNGFAYGYTF
>.|TRBJ2-5|TRBV7-8|.
TGTGCCAGCAGCCCCGGAGGCGGACAGAGCACAAAGACCCAGTACTTC
CASSPGGGQSTKTQYF
>.|TRBJ2-1|TRBV4-1|TRBD1
TGCGCCAGCAGCCAAGTGCAGGGGGTGGACTCCAATGAGCAGTTCTTC
CASSQVQGVDSNEQFF
>.|TRBJ2-2|TRBV7-3|.
TGTGCCAGCACGAGCCAGGGGCTCGGGGAGCTGTTTTTT
CASTSQGLGELFF
>few|TRBJ2-2|TRBV7-2|.
TGTGCCAGCAGCTGGACAGAGAACACCGGGGAGCTGTTTTTT
CASSWTENTGELFF
>.|TRBJ1-6|TRBV4-1|.
TGCGCCAGCAGCCCAGTGCCGAAGGGGTACATCTATACGAGACCTTCACCCCTCCACTTT
CASSPVPKGYIYTRPSPLHF
>medium-sized|TRBJ1-1|TRBV11-2|.
TGTGCCAGCAGCTTTCGGTCGGGAAGAGGTGGCACTGAAGCTTTCTTT
CASSFRSGRGGTEAFF
>few|TRBJ1-6|TRBV6-4|.
TGTGCCAGCACTGCTTCGGCAGGGCTTTCACCCCTCCACTTT
CASTASAGLSPLHF
>.|TRBJ2-7|TRBV29-1|TRBD1
TGCAGCGCTTGGGGCAGGGGGTCCTACGAGCAGTACTTC
CSAWGRGSYEQYF
>.|TRBJ2-7|TRBV18|TRBD1
TGTGCCAGCTCTCGAACCGGGACAGGGGGCTCCTACGAGCAGTACTTC
CASSRTGTGGSYEQYF
>.|TRBJ1-2|TRBV6-6|.
TGTGCCAGCAGTTTACAGTCTGGAGGGGGCTACACCTTC
CASSLQSGGGYTF
>.|TRBJ2-5|TRBV5-1|TRBD2
TGCGCCAGCAGCTTGGGCTTACTAGCGGGGGGAATCCAAGAGACCCAGTACTTC
CASSLGLLAGGIQETQYF
>.|TRBJ2-7|TRBV2|.
TGTGCCAGCAGTGGGTCGGGCAGAGTATACTTC
CASSGSGRVYF
>.|TRBJ2-5|TRBV7-9|.
TGTGCCAGCAGCTTATCGACAGGCCAAGAGACCCAGTACTTC
CASSLSTGQETQYF
>.|TRBJ1-3|TRBV6-5|.
TGTGCCAGCAGTCGGGGGAACTCTGGAAACACCATATATTTT
CASSRGNSGNTIYF
>.|TRBJ2-7|TRBV10-3|.
TGTGCCATCAGTGGCTGGAAGGAGCAGCACTTC
CAISGWKEQHF
>.|TRBJ2-5|TRBV4-1|TRBD2
TGCGCCAGCAGCCAGGGTAGCGGGGGGAATTCGGAGACCCAGTACTTC
CASSQGSGGNSETQYF
>.|TRBJ2-2|TRBV18|.
TGTGCCAGCTCACCACGGGCCCAGGGGCCCACCGGGGAGCTGTTTTTT
CASSPRAQGPTGELFF
>.|TRBJ2-2|TRBV27|.
TGTGCCAGCAGTTCACCTAGGCGGCAGGGGAGGGCCGGGGAGCTGTTTTTT
CASSSPRRQGRAGELFF
>.|TRBJ2-5|TRBV18|TRBD2
TGTGCCAGCTCACCAACGGGACTAGCGGGCTCCGGGGAAGAGACCCAGTACTTC
CASSPTGLAGSGEETQYF
>.|TRBJ1-2|TRBV30|.
TGTGCCTGGAGTCTGGACAGATTCTATGGCTACACCTTC
CAWSLDRFYGYTF
>.|TRBJ1-6|TRBV10-2|.
TGCGCCAGCAGTGAGCGGGTCACTAATTCACCCCTCCACTTT
CASSERVTNSPLHF
>.|TRBJ2-7|TRBV29-1|TRBD1
TGCAGCGTGCAAGGACAGGGGGGCTACGAGCAGTACTTC
CSVQGQGGYEQYF
>.|TRBJ2-3|TRBV5-1|.
TGCGCCAGCAGCTTGGAGGTAGCGGTGAGCACAGATACGCAGTATTTT
CASSLEVAVSTDTQYF
>medium-sized|TRBJ2-3|TRBV7-7|.
TGTGCCAGCAGCTTAGCGCGAAGGGATACGCAGTATTTT
CASSLARRDTQYF
>.|TRBJ1-5|TRBV7-9|.
TGTGCCAGCAGCTTACCATTTCAGCCCCAGCATTTT
CASSLPFQPQHF
>.|TRBJ1-1|TRBV23-1|.
TGCGCCAGCAGTCAATCAACCAACACTGAAGCTTTCTTT
CASSQSTNTEAFF
>once|TRBJ1-3|TRBV9|.
TGTGCCAGCAGTGGGTTGGGTGGAAACACCATATATTTT
CASSGLGGNTIYF
>.|TRBJ1-2|TRBV6-1|.
TGTGCCAGCAGCCCCGCAAGGTTCTATGGCTACACCTTC
CASSPARFYGYTF
>few|TRBJ2-7|TRBV2|.
TGTGCCAGCAGTGAATTGGAAAACTCCTACGAGCAGTACTTC
CASSELENSYEQYF
>.|TRBJ1-2|TRBV6-1|.
TGTGCCAGCAGTGCTCGCAGGGATAGTCCCTATGGCTACACCTTC
CASSARRDSPYGYTF
>few|TRBJ1-2|TRBV5-1|.
TGCGCCAGCAGCTTGACTACTCTATCAGGAGGCTACACCTTC
CASSLTTLSGGYTF
>.|TRBJ2-2|TRBV7-3|.
TGTGCCAGCAGCCCCTCCTCGGGGAACTACACCGGGGAGCTGTTTTTT
CASSPSSGNYTGELFF
>.|TRBJ1-2|TRBV11-2|TRBD1
TGTGCCAGCAGCCAAGCGGGACAGTTTCACTATGGCTACACCTTC
CASSQAGQFHYGYTF
>few|TRBJ1-1|TRBV5-1|.
TGCGCCAGCAGCTTGACCCCAGTGAACACTGAAGCTTTCTTT
CASSLTPVNTEAFF
>.|TRBJ1-2|TRBV5-1|TRBD1
TGCGCCAGCAGCTTGGAGGGACAGGGGAATGGCTACACCTTC
CASSLEGQGNGYTF
>.|TRBJ2-2|TRBV25-1|TRBD1
TGTGCCAGCAGTGTCACAGGGGGGAACACCGGGGAGCTGTTTTTT
CASSVTGGNTGELFF
>.|TRBJ2-4|TRBV18|TRBD2
TGTGCCAGCTCACCCCCCCTAGGTCAATCCGGGGGAGGGGAAAACATTCAGTACTTC
CASSPPLGQSGGGENIQYF
>.|TRBJ1-1|TRBV13|TRBD1
TGTGCCAGCAGCGTAGGGACAGGGAAACACACTGAAGCTTTCTTT
CASSVGTGKHTEAFF
>.|TRBJ1-5|TRBV6-1|.
TGTGCCAGCAGGTTTAATAGCAATCAGCCCCAGCATTTT
CASRFNSNQPQHF
>.|TRBJ2-7|TRBV19|.
TGTGCCAGTAGTATAAATCCGTACGGGCATTACGAGCAGTACTTC
CASSINPYGHYEQYF
>.|TRBJ2-5|TRBV6-6|.
TGTGCCAGCCAACCGTTGGGGCGCGAAGAGACCCAGTACTTC
CASQPLGREETQYF
>medium-sized|TRBJ1-6|TRBV6-6|.
TGTGCCAGCAGGAGTCGGACTCTTAATTCACCCCTCCACTTT
CASRSRTLNSPLHF
>.|TRBJ1-1|TRBV2|TRBD1
TGTGCCAGCGAGCAGGGGGTGAACACTGAAGCTTTCTTT
CASEQGVNTEAFF
>.|TRBJ2-7|TRBV6-5|TRBD1
TGTGCCAGCAGCCAGGGGGCCTACGAGCAGTACTTC
CASSQGAYEQYF